Listed here are 9 T cell receptor beta chains from one sample, sequenced in a study of blood T cell repertoires in COVID-19. Clones were sequenced by immunoSEQ multiplex PCR, and TCRdb holds only the in-frame ones, with some missing. The table has around 470,000 clones, about 90% seen once. Material for sequencing was PBMCs or T cells enriched from blood (not recorded which). The receptors originated from a man between 18 and 35 years old who had recovered from COVID-19.

The V call is TRBV5-1, the J call TRBJ1-6, with 7 bases fitting TRBD1. Trimming took 4 bases from V and 9 from J; bases not matched to a gene: 4. The CDR3 consists of 13 residues. Germline-derived CDR1 and CDR2 are SGHRS and YFSETQ. As DNA, the CDR3 is TGCGCCAGCAGCGGTAACAGGGGTTCACCCCTCCACTTT. Its protein product is CASSGNRGSPLHF.

The V gene is TRBV5-1, the J gene TRBJ1-1, with D unclear. The CDR3 has 13 residues. Germline V lookup: CDR1 SGHRS, CDR2 YFSETQ. Trimming left V 2 bases short and J 6 bases short, with 11 bases between. CDR3 sequence: CASSLRDEAEAFF. For the CDR3, the DNA is TGCGCCAGCAGCTTACGCGACGAGGCTGAAGCTTTCTTT. The complete variable domain, with remaining parts taken from reference TRBV5-1 and TRBJ1-1, reads KAGVTQTPRYLIKTRGQQVTLSCSPISGHRSVSWYQQTPGQGLQFLFEYFSETQRNKGNFPGRFSGRQFSNSRSEMNVSTLELGDSALYLCASSLRDEAEAFFGQGTRLTVV.

V is TRBV18 and J is TRBJ2-7; 9 positions agree with TRBD2. Germline lookup yields CDR1 KGHSH and CDR2 LQKENI. The V and J ends lost 5 bases and 0 bases, in that order; junction bases with no gene match: 5. This CDR3 has 15 amino acids. The CDR3 is CASSRTSALSYEQYF. CDR3 in DNA: TGTGCCAGCTCAAGGACTAGCGCCCTCTCCTACGAGCAGTACTTC.

V gene TRBV29-1 combines with J gene TRBJ2-7; 7 bases line up with TRBD1. Per germline, CDR1 SQVTM and CDR2 ANQGSEA. This CDR3 comprises 12 residues. The ends lost 7 bases at V and 2 bases at J; junction bases unmatched: 5. CDR3 nucleotides: TGCAGCGCCCCGACAGGGCCCTACGAGCAGTACTTC. It is translated as CSAPTGPYEQYF.

This chain links TRBV6-5 with TRBJ2-2; 9 nucleotides agree with TRBD1. The J segment lost 3 bases and the V segment lost 2 bases, leaving 1 base of the junction unmatched. CDR1 and CDR2 from the germline V gene are MNHEY and SVGAGI. The length of the CDR3 is 15 residues. In DNA form, the CDR3 reads TGTGCCAGCAGTTACGGACAGGGGTACACCGGGGAGCTGTTTTTT. It encodes CASSYGQGYTGELFF.

The genes are TRBV10-1 and TRBJ2-3; TRBD1 might be the D (6 bases). V lost 10 bases to trimming and J lost 6 bases, with 20 bases between them. Per the germline V gene, CDR1 is WNHNN and CDR2 is SYGVQD (reference sequence). This CDR3 has 14 amino acids. In nucleotides, the CDR3 is TGCGCCACCGCCCGGGACATAGAAGAGGATACGCAGTATTTT. This encodes CATARDIEEDTQYF.

The CDR3 DNA reads as TGTGCCAGCAGCTCTAGCGGAACCTACGAGCAGTACTTC. Protein: CASSSSGTYEQYF. This rearrangement joins TRBV7-8 to TRBJ2-7; 7 bases are a match to TRBD2. Trimming cost V 4 bases and J 2 bases; bases outside gene matches: 2. The CDR3 is made up of 13 amino acids. The germline V gene encodes CDR1 SGHVS and CDR2 FQNEAQ. Using reference TRBV7-8 and TRBJ2-7 for the parts outside the CDR3, the full variable domain is GAGVSQSPRYKVAKRGQDVALRCDPISGHVSLFWYQQALGQGPEFLTYFQNEAQLDKSGLPSDRFFAERPEGSVSTLKIQRTQQEDSAVYLCASSSSGTYEQYFGPGTRLTVT.

The chain recombines TRBV7-8 with TRBJ1-5; 8 bases agree with TRBD1. V lost 0 bases to trimming and J lost 2 bases; unmatched junction nucleotides: 9. Per the germline V gene, CDR1 is SGHVS and CDR2 is FQNEAQ. The CDR3 spans 18 residues. CDR3 in DNA: TGTGCCAGCAGCTTAGCTGACAGGGGTTTAGCGGGCAATCAGCCCCAGCATTTT. This sequence encodes CASSLADRGLAGNQPQHF. Combining the CDR3 with reference TRBV7-8 and TRBJ1-5 gives the whole variable domain GAGVSQSPRYKVAKRGQDVALRCDPISGHVSLFWYQQALGQGPEFLTYFQNEAQLDKSGLPSDRFFAERPEGSVSTLKIQRTQQEDSAVYLCASSLADRGLAGNQPQHFGDGTRLSIL.

The rearrangement uses TRBV5-1 and TRBJ2-7; no definite D call. The CDR3 runs to 12 residues. From germline, CDR1 is SGHRS and CDR2 YFSETQ. The V end lost 1 base, the J end lost 5 bases, and 7 bases lay between the germline ends. The DNA for the CDR3 is TGCGCCAGCAGCTTGCCTAGTAACGAGCAGTACTTC. This translates into CASSLPSNEQYF.